Listed below are T cell receptor beta chains from one sample, sequenced in a study of T-cell memory formation after mild COVID-19. TCRdb reprocessed the 5' RACE reads with MiXCR, giving one entry per CDR3 protein. The table shows 550,000 to 600,000 distinct CDR3 sequences, with around 15% occurring only once. Material: PBMCs or a T cell subset sorted from them (not recorded which). The receptors were gathered from an adult woman who had mild COVID-19 (a few samples of this study predate the infection). Cell type and time point are not known. Both conserved end residues are part of each CDR3. Each record gives: V gene, D gene, clone size, J gene, CDR3 length, CDR3 protein, CDR3 DNA. D genes are given only for firm matches. Rows give clone size only sometimes, using once, few, many, or a class for an expanded clone.

v_gene: TRBV4-2
d_gene: -
abundance: many
j_gene: TRBJ2-7
len: 14
CDR3aa: CASSQPGQGGEQYF
CDR3nt: TGTGCCAGCAGCCAACCCGGACAGGGAGGGGAGCAGTACTTC

v_gene: TRBV5-6
d_gene: TRBD1
abundance: -
j_gene: TRBJ2-3
len: 19
CDR3aa: CASSLVSGTGFSSTDTQYF
CDR3nt: TGTGCCAGCAGCTTGGTATCCGGGACAGGTTTTTCTAGCACAGATACGCAGTATTTT

v_gene: TRBV24-1
d_gene: -
abundance: -
j_gene: TRBJ2-2
len: 15
CDR3aa: CATSEGTVNTGELFF
CDR3nt: TGTGCCACCAGTGAAGGGACGGTGAACACCGGGGAGCTGTTTTTT

v_gene: TRBV30
d_gene: -
abundance: few
j_gene: TRBJ2-3
len: 14
CDR3aa: CAWSEGYGTDTQYF
CDR3nt: TGTGCCTGGAGTGAAGGGTATGGGACAGATACGCAGTATTTT

v_gene: TRBV29-1
d_gene: TRBD2
abundance: few
j_gene: TRBJ2-1
len: 15
CDR3aa: CSGGWASGRAGEQFF
CDR3nt: TGCAGCGGTGGCTGGGCTAGCGGGAGGGCCGGGGAGCAGTTCTTC

v_gene: TRBV7-2
d_gene: -
abundance: few
j_gene: TRBJ1-1
len: 14
CDR3aa: CASSLDSGVLEAFF
CDR3nt: TGTGCCAGCAGCTTAGATTCAGGGGTCCTTGAAGCTTTCTTT

v_gene: TRBV4-3
d_gene: -
abundance: once
j_gene: TRBJ2-7
len: 14
CDR3aa: CASSQDRERYEQYF
CDR3nt: TGCGCCAGCAGCCAAGATAGGGAGCGGTACGAGCAGTACTTC

v_gene: TRBV4-3
d_gene: TRBD1
abundance: -
j_gene: TRBJ2-7
len: 14
CDR3aa: CASSQSGGYYEQYF
CDR3nt: TGCGCCAGCAGCCAATCAGGGGGCTACTACGAGCAGTACTTC

v_gene: TRBV7-2
d_gene: TRBD2
abundance: few
j_gene: TRBJ2-7
len: 14
CDR3aa: CASRILAGAGEQYF
CDR3nt: TGTGCCAGCAGAATACTAGCGGGGGCTGGCGAGCAGTACTTC

v_gene: TRBV24-1
d_gene: -
abundance: -
j_gene: TRBJ2-3
len: 15
CDR3aa: CATSDAGEGTDTQYF
CDR3nt: TGTGCCACCAGTGATGCCGGAGAGGGCACAGATACGCAGTATTTT

v_gene: TRBV20-1
d_gene: -
abundance: -
j_gene: TRBJ1-6
len: 16
CDR3aa: CSAKRRRGAGNSPLHF
CDR3nt: TGCAGTGCCAAAAGGCGGAGGGGCGCGGGTAATTCACCCCTCCACTTT

v_gene: TRBV7-2
d_gene: TRBD2
abundance: few
j_gene: TRBJ2-1
len: 16
CDR3aa: CASSLESGLAGFEQFF
CDR3nt: TGTGCCAGCAGCTTAGAGTCGGGACTAGCCGGTTTTGAGCAGTTCTTC

v_gene: TRBV7-9
d_gene: -
abundance: few
j_gene: TRBJ1-6
len: 17
CDR3aa: CASSPALTGPRDSPLHF
CDR3nt: TGTGCCAGCAGCCCAGCCCTGACCGGGCCCCGAGATTCACCCCTCCACTTT

v_gene: TRBV6-5
d_gene: TRBD1
abundance: -
j_gene: TRBJ1-2
len: 16
CDR3aa: CASSYSIGQANYGYTF
CDR3nt: TGTGCCAGCAGTTACTCAATTGGACAGGCTAACTATGGCTACACCTTC

v_gene: TRBV29-1
d_gene: TRBD1
abundance: -
j_gene: TRBJ1-4
len: 13
CDR3aa: CSVRGQGPEKLFF
CDR3nt: TGCAGCGTTCGTGGACAGGGTCCTGAAAAACTGTTTTTT

v_gene: TRBV2
d_gene: TRBD1
abundance: few
j_gene: TRBJ2-1
len: 14
CDR3aa: CASRLDRALNEQFF
CDR3nt: TGTGCCAGCAGACTTGACAGGGCGTTAAATGAGCAGTTCTTC

v_gene: TRBV7-3
d_gene: -
abundance: -
j_gene: TRBJ2-5
len: 15
CDR3aa: CASAQKQGQGKTQYF
CDR3nt: TGTGCCAGCGCGCAAAAACAGGGCCAGGGGAAGACCCAGTACTTC

v_gene: TRBV13
d_gene: TRBD1
abundance: few
j_gene: TRBJ1-6
len: 14
CDR3aa: CASSLQGQGSPLHF
CDR3nt: TGTGCCAGCAGCCTACAGGGGCAGGGGTCACCCCTCCACTTT

v_gene: TRBV7-6
d_gene: TRBD2
abundance: few
j_gene: TRBJ2-5
len: 13
CDR3aa: CASRNSGVETQYF
CDR3nt: TGTGCCAGCAGAAATAGCGGGGTCGAGACCCAGTACTTC

v_gene: TRBV5-5
d_gene: -
abundance: many
j_gene: TRBJ1-1
len: 13
CDR3aa: CASSPLPSSSSFF
CDR3nt: TGTGCCAGCAGCCCCCTTCCGTCGTCATCGTCTTTCTTT

v_gene: TRBV29-1
d_gene: -
abundance: few
j_gene: TRBJ1-1
len: 13
CDR3aa: CSVEEQGNTEAFF
CDR3nt: TGCAGCGTTGAAGAACAGGGAAACACTGAAGCTTTCTTT

v_gene: TRBV5-1
d_gene: -
abundance: -
j_gene: TRBJ2-1
len: 13
CDR3aa: CASSSSGRNEQFF
CDR3nt: TGCGCCAGCAGCTCCTCGGGGCGGAATGAGCAGTTCTTC

v_gene: TRBV2
d_gene: -
abundance: -
j_gene: TRBJ2-3
len: 14
CDR3aa: CASSDGGGEDTQYF
CDR3nt: TGTGCCAGCAGTGATGGCGGAGGGGAAGATACGCAGTATTTT

v_gene: TRBV10-2
d_gene: -
abundance: few
j_gene: TRBJ2-5
len: 12
CDR3aa: CASTDSKETQYF
CDR3nt: TGCGCCAGCACGGACAGCAAAGAGACCCAGTACTTC

v_gene: TRBV4-1
d_gene: TRBD1
abundance: few
j_gene: TRBJ2-7
len: 17
CDR3aa: CASSQAGTGVTSYEQYF
CDR3nt: TGCGCCAGCAGCCAAGCCGGGACAGGGGTAACCTCCTACGAGCAGTACTTC

v_gene: TRBV27
d_gene: TRBD1
abundance: -
j_gene: TRBJ1-5
len: 17
CDR3aa: CASSFGTGGGSNQPQHF
CDR3nt: TGTGCCAGCAGTTTTGGGACAGGCGGGGGTAGCAATCAGCCCCAGCATTTT

v_gene: TRBV4-3
d_gene: -
abundance: many
j_gene: TRBJ1-1
len: 13
CDR3aa: CASSQDRNTEAFF
CDR3nt: TGCGCCAGCAGCCAAGACAGAAACACTGAAGCTTTCTTT

v_gene: TRBV12-3/TRBV12-4
d_gene: -
abundance: few
j_gene: TRBJ1-2
len: 13
CDR3aa: CASRRTANYGYTF
CDR3nt: TGTGCCAGCAGGCGGACAGCTAACTATGGCTACACCTTC

v_gene: TRBV20-1
d_gene: TRBD1
abundance: few
j_gene: TRBJ2-3
len: 15
CDR3aa: CSARGLGTATDTQYF
CDR3nt: TGCAGTGCTAGAGGGCTCGGGACAGCCACAGATACGCAGTATTTT

v_gene: TRBV4-1
d_gene: TRBD1
abundance: -
j_gene: TRBJ2-2
len: 18
CDR3aa: CASSLSWDRGWYTGELFF
CDR3nt: TGCGCCAGCAGCCTTTCGTGGGACAGGGGGTGGTACACCGGGGAGCTGTTTTTT

v_gene: TRBV29-1
d_gene: -
abundance: -
j_gene: TRBJ2-1
len: 10
CDR3aa: CSVALGEQFF
CDR3nt: TGCAGCGTTGCCCTCGGGGAGCAGTTCTTC

v_gene: TRBV10-3
d_gene: -
abundance: few
j_gene: TRBJ1-2
len: 14
CDR3aa: CAISEVPGRSGYTF
CDR3nt: TGTGCCATCAGTGAGGTGCCAGGGCGTAGCGGCTACACCTTC

v_gene: TRBV3-1
d_gene: TRBD2
abundance: -
j_gene: TRBJ2-1
len: 16
CDR3aa: CASSQEPGLADNEQFF
CDR3nt: TGTGCCAGCAGCCAAGAACCGGGACTAGCGGACAATGAGCAGTTCTTC

v_gene: TRBV7-9
d_gene: -
abundance: -
j_gene: TRBJ1-2
len: 13
CDR3aa: CASSFPRENGYTF
CDR3nt: TGTGCCAGCAGCTTCCCCAGGGAGAATGGCTACACCTTC

v_gene: TRBV9
d_gene: TRBD2
abundance: -
j_gene: TRBJ2-2
len: 15
CDR3aa: CASSGSGRAPGELFF
CDR3nt: TGTGCCAGCAGCGGTAGCGGGAGGGCCCCCGGGGAGCTGTTTTTT

v_gene: TRBV3-1
d_gene: TRBD2
abundance: -
j_gene: TRBJ2-7
len: 18
CDR3aa: CASSPGTSGGRSSYEQYF
CDR3nt: TGTGCCAGCAGCCCTGGGACTAGCGGGGGCCGTAGCTCCTACGAGCAGTACTTC

v_gene: TRBV24-1
d_gene: TRBD1
abundance: -
j_gene: TRBJ1-1
len: 18
CDR3aa: CATSDFRTGHYMNTEAFF
CDR3nt: TGTGCCACCAGTGATTTTCGGACAGGGCACTACATGAACACTGAAGCTTTCTTT

v_gene: TRBV9
d_gene: -
abundance: few
j_gene: TRBJ2-5
len: 14
CDR3aa: CASSAAGTRETQYF
CDR3nt: TGTGCCAGCAGCGCGGCCGGGACGCGAGAGACCCAGTACTTC

v_gene: TRBV6-6
d_gene: TRBD1
abundance: few
j_gene: TRBJ1-1
len: 17
CDR3aa: CASSLPPWTGGNTEAFF
CDR3nt: TGTGCCAGCAGCCTTCCACCTTGGACAGGGGGAAACACTGAAGCTTTCTTT

v_gene: TRBV7-2
d_gene: -
abundance: -
j_gene: TRBJ2-7
len: 16
CDR3aa: CASSLGFGSGSYEQYF
CDR3nt: TGTGCCAGCAGCTTAGGATTCGGGAGCGGCTCCTACGAGCAGTACTTC

v_gene: TRBV7-8
d_gene: TRBD2
abundance: -
j_gene: TRBJ2-5
len: 18
CDR3aa: CASRNPGTSGGAWETQYF
CDR3nt: TGTGCCAGCAGGAATCCCGGGACTAGCGGGGGGGCCTGGGAGACCCAGTACTTC

v_gene: TRBV19
d_gene: TRBD1
abundance: many
j_gene: TRBJ1-5
len: 17
CDR3aa: CASRESRGHGSNQPQHF
CDR3nt: TGTGCCAGTAGAGAATCCAGGGGGCATGGTAGCAATCAGCCCCAGCATTTT

v_gene: TRBV4-2
d_gene: TRBD1
abundance: few
j_gene: TRBJ1-6
len: 16
CDR3aa: CASSHTGEGRNSPLHF
CDR3nt: TGTGCCAGCAGCCACACAGGGGAAGGGCGGAATTCACCCCTCCACTTT

v_gene: TRBV7-9
d_gene: -
abundance: many
j_gene: TRBJ1-1
len: 14
CDR3aa: CASSSFRGNTEAFF
CDR3nt: TGTGCCAGCAGCTCCTTCAGGGGAAACACTGAAGCTTTCTTT

v_gene: TRBV7-9
d_gene: TRBD2
abundance: few
j_gene: TRBJ2-5
len: 18
CDR3aa: CASSRRLAGDPYQETQYF
CDR3nt: TGTGCCAGCAGCAGAAGACTAGCGGGAGACCCGTACCAAGAGACCCAGTACTTC

v_gene: TRBV4-1
d_gene: -
abundance: -
j_gene: TRBJ1-5
len: 13
CDR3aa: CASSQFGRQPQHF
CDR3nt: TGCGCCAGCAGCCAGTTTGGCCGTCAGCCCCAGCATTTT

v_gene: TRBV5-1
d_gene: TRBD2
abundance: few
j_gene: TRBJ2-7
len: 16
CDR3aa: CASSSGLAGDLSEQYF
CDR3nt: TGCGCCAGCAGCTCAGGACTAGCGGGAGATTTGAGCGAGCAGTACTTC

v_gene: TRBV15
d_gene: -
abundance: few
j_gene: TRBJ2-3
len: 16
CDR3aa: CATSRDRPAISDTQYF
CDR3nt: TGTGCCACCAGCAGAGATCGACCAGCTATTTCAGATACGCAGTATTTT

v_gene: TRBV27
d_gene: TRBD1
abundance: -
j_gene: TRBJ2-7
len: 13
CDR3aa: CASRFQGAVEQYF
CDR3nt: TGTGCCAGCAGATTTCAGGGGGCTGTCGAGCAGTACTTC

v_gene: TRBV11-2
d_gene: -
abundance: -
j_gene: TRBJ2-2
len: 16
CDR3aa: CASSYISGANTGELFF
CDR3nt: TGTGCCAGCAGCTACATTAGCGGAGCGAACACCGGGGAGCTGTTTTTT

v_gene: TRBV19
d_gene: -
abundance: few
j_gene: TRBJ2-5
len: 12
CDR3aa: CASSINQETQYF
CDR3nt: TGTGCCAGTAGTATTAACCAAGAGACCCAGTACTTC

v_gene: TRBV5-1
d_gene: -
abundance: few
j_gene: TRBJ1-2
len: 12
CDR3aa: CASSLPSNGYTF
CDR3nt: TGCGCCAGCAGCTTACCATCGAATGGCTACACCTTC

v_gene: TRBV7-2
d_gene: -
abundance: -
j_gene: TRBJ2-7
len: 14
CDR3aa: CASSFYAGDYEQYF
CDR3nt: TGTGCCAGCAGCTTTTACGCAGGGGACTACGAGCAGTACTTC

v_gene: TRBV7-9
d_gene: TRBD2
abundance: -
j_gene: TRBJ2-5
len: 18
CDR3aa: CASSQYRGLAEGQETQYF
CDR3nt: TGTGCCAGCAGCCAATACAGGGGACTAGCGGAGGGCCAAGAGACCCAGTACTTC

v_gene: TRBV24-1
d_gene: TRBD1
abundance: -
j_gene: TRBJ2-2
len: 17
CDR3aa: CATSDPRDRGPAGELFF
CDR3nt: TGTGCCACCAGTGATCCCCGGGACAGGGGACCGGCCGGGGAGCTGTTTTTT

v_gene: TRBV29-1
d_gene: -
abundance: few
j_gene: TRBJ1-1
len: 12
CDR3aa: CSVGGVGTEAFF
CDR3nt: TGCAGCGTTGGAGGGGTTGGAACTGAAGCTTTCTTT

v_gene: TRBV4-3
d_gene: TRBD1
abundance: few
j_gene: TRBJ1-5
len: 15
CDR3aa: CASSQEYRGPGAQHF
CDR3nt: TGCGCCAGCAGCCAAGAATACAGGGGGCCTGGGGCCCAGCATTTT